These T cell receptor beta chains were read from a single sample in a study of T-cell memory formation after mild COVID-19. TCRdb ran MiXCR on the 5' RACE reads and lists one entry per CDR3 protein. The data contain hundreds of thousands of distinct CDR3 sequences, 8.2% of them seen just once; the ten biggest clones take up around a fifth. The sample consisted of PBMCs or a T cell subset sorted from them (not recorded which). The source is a man between 18 and 29 years old who had mild COVID-19 (a few samples of this study predate the infection). Cell type and time point are not known. Each CDR3 is given without its conserved first and last residue.

j_call | v_call | cdr3_aa
TRBJ2-3 | TRBV6-2/TRBV6-3 | ASSYRTSGGAGADTQY
TRBJ1-2 | TRBV20-1 | SARAGEVWGYT
TRBJ2-1 | TRBV20-1 | SARPFGGLSYNEQF
TRBJ2-5 | TRBV10-3 | AISERLATQETQY
TRBJ2-7 | TRBV19 | ASSVLGQGSAEQY
TRBJ2-2 | TRBV4-1 | ASSQGETGELF
TRBJ2-2 | TRBV5-1 | ASSLRGSYTGELF
TRBJ1-5 | TRBV6-1 | ARSPRTGGALQPQH
TRBJ2-1 | TRBV7-2 | ASSFAGGRNNEQF
TRBJ2-5 | TRBV11-2 | ASSLEVQETQY
TRBJ2-5 | TRBV9 | ASSTGSGRETQY
TRBJ2-4 | TRBV5-1 | ASSEGDSKNIQY
TRBJ1-1 | TRBV6-4 | ASRKQGSMNTEAF
TRBJ2-1 | TRBV29-1 | SASVPF
TRBJ2-7 | TRBV4-2 | ASSQDRGRENGGEQY
TRBJ2-6 | TRBV7-3 | ASTPGLASGANVLT
TRBJ1-1 | TRBV28 | ASSSPYRAEAF
TRBJ2-1 | TRBV20-1 | SAPVRWNYNEQF
TRBJ2-7 | TRBV7-2 | ASSFSGLAGGYEQY
TRBJ2-3 | TRBV5-1 | ASSPQGARDTDTQY
TRBJ1-2 | TRBV5-1 | ASSLEGLGGYT
TRBJ1-1 | TRBV12-5 | ASGLGQGVAF
TRBJ2-5 | TRBV20-1 | SASPGQFWGETQY
TRBJ1-1 | TRBV12-3/TRBV12-4 | ASSLRAGGTEAF